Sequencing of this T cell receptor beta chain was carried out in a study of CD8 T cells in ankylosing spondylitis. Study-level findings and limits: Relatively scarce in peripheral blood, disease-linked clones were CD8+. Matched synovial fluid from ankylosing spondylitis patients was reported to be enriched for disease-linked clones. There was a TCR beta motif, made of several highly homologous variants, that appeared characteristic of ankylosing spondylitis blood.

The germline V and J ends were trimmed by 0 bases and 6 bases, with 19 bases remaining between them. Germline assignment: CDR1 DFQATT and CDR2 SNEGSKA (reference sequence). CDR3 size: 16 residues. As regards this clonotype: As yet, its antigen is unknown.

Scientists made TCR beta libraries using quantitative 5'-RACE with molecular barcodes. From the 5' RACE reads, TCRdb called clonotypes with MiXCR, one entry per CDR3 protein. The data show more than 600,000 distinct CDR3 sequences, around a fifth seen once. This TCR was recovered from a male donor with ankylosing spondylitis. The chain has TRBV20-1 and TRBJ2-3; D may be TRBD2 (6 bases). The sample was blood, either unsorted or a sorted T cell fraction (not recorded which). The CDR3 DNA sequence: TGCAGTGCTAGAGATGGGTCGGCAGGGAGGTCGGATACGCAGTATTTT. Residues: CSARDGSAGRSDTQYF.